One and the same sample provided the 15 T cell receptor beta chains below, sequenced in a study of blood T cell repertoires in COVID-19. Produced via immunoSEQ multiplex PCR; TCRdb's table is partial and in-frame only. The repertoire includes about 300,000 clones, approximately 82% of them detected once, and 1% to 1.5% sits in the top ten. Sequenced material: peripheral blood. All receptors come from a woman between 45 and 60 years old with acute or convalescent COVID-19.

The CDR3 DNA is TGTGCCACCCCGGGGGGCGGGGGGTTCCTTAGTTTGGAGTACGTC. This translates into CATPGGGGFLSLEYV. The V gene is TRBV6-4, the J gene TRBJ2-7; 8 bases agree with TRBD2. The germline V gene has CDR1 MRHNA and CDR2 SNTAGT. Unmatched junction bases numbered 22, after V lost 10 bases and J lost 11 bases. This CDR3 is built from 15 residues.

The V and J genes are TRBV15 and TRBJ2-1; 7 bases map to TRBD2. Germline loops: CDR1 LNHNV, CDR2 YYDKDF (reference sequence). This CDR3 contains 18 residues. Germline trimming cut 0 bases from V and 3 bases from J; bases unmatched to any gene: 11. The CDR3: CATSREGLRSGNYNEQFF. The CDR3 nucleotides are TGTGCCACCAGCAGAGAAGGTCTTAGGAGCGGGAACTACAATGAGCAGTTCTTC.

This sequence joins TRBV2 and TRBJ1-1, with 8 bases that match TRBD1. The germline gives CDR1 SNHLY, CDR2 FYNNEI. After removal of 4 bases from V and 0 bases from J, the junction contained 7 bases not matched to a gene. There are 16 residues in the CDR3. The CDR3 region is CASSGRDRSMNTEAFF. In DNA, the CDR3 is TGTGCCAGCAGTGGCAGGGACAGGTCTATGAACACTGAAGCTTTCTTT.

The genes are TRBV24-1 and TRBJ2-7; TRBD1 aligns across 7 bases. This CDR3 comprises 14 residues. Germline values: CDR1 KGHDR, CDR2 SFDVKD. Losses at the gene ends were 4 bases for V and 6 bases for J; bases not matched to a gene: 8. Here the CDR3 DNA reads TGTGCCACCAGTGACGCCACCCCAGGGGGCGAGCAGTACTTC. Encoded protein: CATSDATPGGEQYF.

The J gene is TRBJ1-1, the V gene TRBV6-5; D remains unclear. The V gene's germline CDR1 is MNHEY and CDR2 SVGAGI. CDR3 length equals 15 residues. V lost 6 bases to trimming and J lost 0 bases, with 14 bases between them. CDR3 loop: CASSRKAGLNTEAFF. CDR3 coding DNA: TGTGCCAGCAGCCGCAAGGCCGGGTTGAACACTGAAGCTTTCTTT.

The V and J genes are TRBV9 and TRBJ2-2; D unresolved. There are 14 residues in the CDR3. The germline V and J ends were trimmed by 0 bases and 6 bases, with 9 bases remaining between them. Germline assignment: CDR1 SGDLS and CDR2 YYNGEE. The CDR3 bases are TGTGCCAGCAGCGTAGAGACCCGGGCCGGGGAGCTGTTTTTT. It translates to CASSVETRAGELFF.

The chain employs TRBV7-2 and TRBJ1-2, with 9 bases lining up with TRBD1. CDR3 size: 16 residues. V dropped 2 bases and J dropped 4; count of bases not matched to a gene: 8. The germline V gene has CDR1 SGHTA and CDR2 FQGNSA. DNA of the CDR3: TGTGCCAGCAGCTTAAGCTCACAGGGGGCGGGCTATGGCTACACCTTC. Protein: CASSLSSQGAGYGYTF.

A note on this clone: Other DNA sequences in the same sample also yield this CDR3. The rearrangement uses TRBV24-1 and TRBJ1-2, with 7 bases that match TRBD1. Germline V gene data show CDR1 as KGHDR and CDR2 as SFDVKD. V was clipped by 3 bases and J by 8 bases; unmatched bases: 5. The CDR3 is 13 amino acids. The CDR3 DNA follows: TGTGCCACCAGTGATGCAGGGGGTAGGGGCTACACCTTC. Amino acids: CATSDAGGRGYTF.

The chain joins TRBV5-8 to TRBJ1-1, with D perhaps TRBD1 (6 bases). V lost 3 bases to trimming and J lost 6 bases, with 15 bases between them. The CDR3 extends over 14 amino acids. CDR1 and CDR2 (germline): SGHTS, YDEGEE. The CDR3 bases are TGTGCCAGCAGCTCCCCTGGGACATCCGCTGAAGCTTTCTTT. Amino acids: CASSSPGTSAEAFF.

V usage is TRBV10-1 and J usage is TRBJ2-3; D unclear. CDR1 is WNHNN, CDR2 SYGVQD, per germline (reference sequence). The CDR3 extends over 14 amino acids. The V gene lost 6 bases and the J gene lost 0 bases, with 10 bases spanning the gap. The CDR3 DNA is TGCGCCAGCAGACTCGGGTCTAGCACAGATACGCAGTATTTT. This encodes CASRLGSSTDTQYF.

CDR3 sequence reads: CASSFKRGSTDTQYF. CDR3 DNA: TGTGCCAGCAGCTTCAAGCGGGGGAGCACAGATACGCAGTATTTT. The V call is TRBV5-4, the J call TRBJ2-3, with 8 positions matching TRBD2. Trimming removed 2 bases from V and 0 bases from J; junction bases left unmatched: 2. CDR1 and CDR2 (germline): SGHNT, YYREEE (reference sequence). CDR3 length: 15 amino acids.

This clone was seen ten or more times. The V and J genes are TRBV9 and TRBJ1-3; 8 nucleotides line up with TRBD1. The CDR3 has 16 residues. V lost 4 bases, J lost 2 bases, and 8 bases stayed unmatched. Germline-derived CDR1 and CDR2 are SGDLS and YYNGEE. CDR3 in DNA: TGTGCCAGCAGCCCCACAGGGACAGGCGCTGGAAACACCATATATTTT. Protein: CASSPTGTGAGNTIYF.

With respect to this clone: In the same sample, other DNA sequences code for this CDR3. This chain links TRBV5-8 with TRBJ2-5; TRBD1 might be the D (6 bases). Germline V gene data show CDR1 as SGHTS and CDR2 as YDEGEE. The CDR3 runs to 14 residues. V lost 0 bases, J lost 5 bases, and 11 bases lay in between. CDR3 protein: CASSLVQGGETQYF. The CDR3 nucleotides are TGTGCCAGCAGCTTGGTACAGGGCGGGGAGACCCAGTACTTC. The variable domain in full, completed from reference TRBV5-8 and TRBJ2-5, reads EAGVTQSPTHLIKTRGQQATLRCSPISGHTSVYWYQQALGLGLQFLLWYDEGEERNRGNFPPRFSGRQFPNYSSELNVNALELEDSALYLCASSLVQGGETQYFGPGTRLLVL.

This chain connects TRBV7-9 to TRBJ1-3; 8 bases agree with TRBD1. The CDR3 extends over 15 amino acids. Germline CDR1 and CDR2: SEHNR and FQNEAQ (reference sequence). V shed 4 bases and J 6 bases; nucleotides not matched to a gene: 8. CDR3 protein: CASSSRQGQENTIYF. The CDR3 coding sequence is TGTGCCAGCAGCTCCCGACAGGGGCAGGAAAACACCATATATTTT.

This chain uses TRBV27 with TRBJ2-7; 7 bases map to TRBD1. J lost 2 bases, V lost 4 bases, and 8 bases had no gene match. CDR3 length: 15 residues. CDR1 and CDR2 from the germline V gene are MNHEY and SMNVEV (reference sequence). CDR3 DNA sequence: TGTGCCAGCAGTTCTAAAGAGGGGGCGGCCTACGAGCAGTACTTC. Its translation is CASSSKEGAAYEQYF.